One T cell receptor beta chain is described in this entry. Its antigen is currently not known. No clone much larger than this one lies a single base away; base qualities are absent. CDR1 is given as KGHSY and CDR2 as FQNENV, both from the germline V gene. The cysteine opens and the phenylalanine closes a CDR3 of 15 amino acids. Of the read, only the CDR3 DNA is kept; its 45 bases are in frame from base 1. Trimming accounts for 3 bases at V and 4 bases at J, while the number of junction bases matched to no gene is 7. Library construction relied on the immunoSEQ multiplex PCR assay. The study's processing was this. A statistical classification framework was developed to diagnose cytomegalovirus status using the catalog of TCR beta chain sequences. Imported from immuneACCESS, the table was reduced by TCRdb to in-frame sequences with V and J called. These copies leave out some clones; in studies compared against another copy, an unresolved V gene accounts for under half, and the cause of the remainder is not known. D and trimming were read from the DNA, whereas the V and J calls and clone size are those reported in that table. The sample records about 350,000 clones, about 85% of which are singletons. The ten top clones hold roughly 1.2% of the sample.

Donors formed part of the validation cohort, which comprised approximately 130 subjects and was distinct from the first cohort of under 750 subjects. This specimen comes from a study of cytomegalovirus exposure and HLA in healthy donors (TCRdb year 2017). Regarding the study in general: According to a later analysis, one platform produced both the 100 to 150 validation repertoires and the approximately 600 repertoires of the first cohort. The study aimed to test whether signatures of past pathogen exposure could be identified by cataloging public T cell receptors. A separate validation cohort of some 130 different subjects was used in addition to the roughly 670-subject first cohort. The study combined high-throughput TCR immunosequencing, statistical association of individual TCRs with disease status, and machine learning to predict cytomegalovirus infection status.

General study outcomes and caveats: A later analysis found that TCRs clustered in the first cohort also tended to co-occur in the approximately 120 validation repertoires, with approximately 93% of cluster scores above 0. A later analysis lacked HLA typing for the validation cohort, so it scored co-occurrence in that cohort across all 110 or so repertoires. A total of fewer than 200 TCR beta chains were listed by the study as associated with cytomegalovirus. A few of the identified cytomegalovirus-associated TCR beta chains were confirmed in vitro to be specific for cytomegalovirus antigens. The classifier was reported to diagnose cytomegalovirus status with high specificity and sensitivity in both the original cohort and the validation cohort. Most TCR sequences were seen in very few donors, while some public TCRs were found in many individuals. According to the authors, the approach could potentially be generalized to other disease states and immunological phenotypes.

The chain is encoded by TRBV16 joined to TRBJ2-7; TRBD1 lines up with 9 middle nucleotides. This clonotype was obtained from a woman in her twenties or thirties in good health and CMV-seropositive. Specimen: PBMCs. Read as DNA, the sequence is TGTGCCAGCAGCCATGCCGGGACAGGGTATTACGAGCAGTACTTC. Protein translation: CASSHAGTGYYEQYF. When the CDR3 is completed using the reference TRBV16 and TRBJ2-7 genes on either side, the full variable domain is GEEVAQTPKHLVRGEGQKAKLYCAPIKGHSYVFWYQQVLKNEFKFLISFQNENVFDETGMPKERFSAKCLPNSPCSLEIQATKLEDSAVYFCASSHAGTGYYEQYFGPGTRLTVT.